Listed here is a single T cell receptor (beta chain). What this receptor recognizes is not known. Base quality data are lacking; no much larger clone is found one base away. The junction shows trimming of 2 bases on V and 9 bases on J, plus 17 bases between the germline ends. From cysteine to phenylalanine, the CDR3 is 14 amino acids long. The CDR3 DNA has 42 bases and is translated from base 1. The data were obtained in a study of blood T cell repertoires in COVID-19 (TCRdb year 2020). General notes on the study: Collaborator samples came from the United States, Italy and Spain and covered acute and convalescent phases of COVID-19. The repertoires were released in a freely available public database meant as a resource for research on the immune response to SARS-CoV-2. Samples came from the ongoing ImmuneRACE study (first 160 participants) plus 1,254 subjects from 6 global collaborators. Where HLA class I and class II types were available, the types were taken from metadata supplied by the sample provider, not from assay-based typing. Sample metadata almost always included a de-identified subject ID, COVID-19 status, age in years and sex. Subjects who had been exposed to COVID-19, were actively infected with it, or had recovered from it provided the deeply sampled blood TCRbeta repertoires that made up the dataset. The material from the prospective study consisted of cDNA or gDNA derived from T cells, B-cell-depleted T cells, or PBMCs. Points the paper makes about the study in general: The quantity of clinical and demographic metadata differed by source and by participant and was supplied without curation.

At one collaborating source in Seattle, patients were enrolled during active infection and were followed longitudinally through the course of disease. Each collaborating institution followed its own protocols to collect whole blood in K2EDTA tubes. For TCRbeta analysis, collaborators shipped samples as frozen whole blood, isolated PBMCs, or DNA extracted from either of those sample types. TCRbeta CDR3 regions were amplified from genomic DNA by means of the immunoSEQ Assay, a bias-controlled multiplex PCR. The authors processed their data as follows. The number of nucleated cells in each sample was estimated by amplification of reference gene primers within the assay. To quantify the absolute abundance of each unique TCRbeta CDR3 rearrangement, sequence reads were collapsed and filtered. For each sample, productive Simpson clonality was calculated by taking the square root of Simpson's diversity index across productive rearrangements. As stored in TCRdb, this immuneACCESS dataset retains in-frame rearrangements with V and J assigned. A fraction of the clones does not appear; measured against another copy, unresolved V genes explain less than half of the discrepancy, and the remainder lacks a known reason. That table supplies the V and J calls and clone size; D and trimming were determined from the DNA. Recorded for this sample are 120,000 or so clones; roughly four fifths of them occurred a single time. About 18% of the sample rests with the top ten.

This chain is built from TRBV5-3 and TRBJ1-2; the D gene is not confidently resolved. TRBV5-3 falls under the ORF class, with uncertain function. Sequenced sample: peripheral blood. This clonotype originated in a man aged 25-45 years with COVID-19, enrolled during active disease. The CDR3 in this case is CARSFKSGRSRYTF. The sequence in DNA is TGTGCCAGAAGCTTTAAATCAGGCCGGTCCCGCTACACCTTC.